The T cell receptor (beta chain) under discussion was sequenced for a study of blood T cell repertoires in COVID-19. Only in-frame clones appear in the TCRdb table, and some are missing; sequencing was by immunoSEQ multiplex PCR. Found here are 10,000 to 11,000 clones, roughly 76% of them singletons; the top ten hold 7% to 8%. CDR1 and CDR2 from the germline V gene are KGHSH and LQKENI. With 3 bases clipped from V and 1 base from J, the junction kept 0 bases outside the gene matches. This CDR3 comprises 14 residues. The sequence derives from a man between 65 and 80 years old with active COVID-19. The gene calls are TRBV18 and TRBJ1-5; TRBD1 matches at 7 bases. The material sequenced was peripheral blood. CDR3 DNA: TGTGCCAGCTCACCGGGACAGAGCAATCAGCCCCAGCATTTT. Residues: CASSPGQSNQPQHF.